This TCR beta chain was identified in a study of cytomegalovirus exposure and HLA in healthy donors. The PCR had 60 Vbeta and 13 Jbeta primers. Sequencing used immunoSEQ multiplex PCR; TCRdb keeps in-frame clones, though not all of them. This sample has around 99,000 clones, with approximately 71% found just once. This clonotype originated in a woman in her 70s in good health and CMV-seropositive. The sequencing input was PBMCs.

Here the CDR3 reads CASSLSGGGHLYEQYF. The CDR3 DNA reads as TGTGCCAGCAGCTTATCGGGCGGGGGGCATCTCTACGAGCAGTACTTC. This chain joins TRBV7-2 and TRBJ2-7, with TRBD2 matching over 8 bases. CDR1 SGHTA and CDR2 FQGNSA come from the germline V gene. V shed 2 bases, J shed 3 bases, and the junction held 9 bases outside the gene matches. This CDR3 is 16 amino acids long. The full variable domain, with the rest looked up from reference TRBV7-2 and TRBJ2-7, is GAGVSQSPSNKVTEKGKDVELRCDPISGHTALYWYRQSLGQGLEFLIYFQGNSAPDKSGLPSDRFSAERTGGSVSTLTIQRTQQEDSAVYLCASSLSGGGHLYEQYFGPGTRLTVT.